A single sample is the source of the 11 T cell receptor beta chains below, sequenced in a study of technical replicates of blood from several donors. Some clones are missing from TCRdb's copy, which holds only in-frame ones; the method was immunoSEQ multiplex PCR. The sample includes about 67,000 clones, roughly 98% of them seen just once. The sequencing input was T cells isolated from PBMCs. The receptor source for this set is a human donor in good health.

V is TRBV2 and J is TRBJ1-1; TRBD1 is a possible D gene (6 bases). CDR1 is SNHLY and CDR2 is FYNNEI in the germline V gene. Trimming cost V 6 bases and J 8 bases, with 19 bases left between them. CDR3 length equals 14 residues. CDR3 in DNA: TGTGCCAGCAGATCGGAACAGGGTCGGGCGGAAGCTTTCTTT. Translated: CASRSEQGRAEAFF. The whole variable domain, filled in from reference TRBV2 and TRBJ1-1, reads EPEVTQTPSHQVTQMGQEVILRCVPISNHLYFYWYRQILGQKVEFLVSFYNNEISEKSEIFDDQFSVERPDGSNFTLKIRSTKLEDSAMYFCASRSEQGRAEAFFGQGTRLTVV.

V is TRBV29-1 and J is TRBJ1-5; no firm D call. Trimming removed 4 bases at V and 2 bases at J, with 6 bases between. The CDR3 is 12 amino acids. CDR1 and CDR2 from the germline V gene are SQVTM and ANQGSEA. CDR3 protein: CSVGVGNQPQHF. The CDR3 DNA is TGCAGCGTTGGCGTTGGCAATCAGCCCCAGCATTTT.

This chain links TRBV6-1 with TRBJ2-7, with D possibly matching TRBD1 (6 bases). Trimming took off 6 bases at V and 3 bases at J, with 12 bases between the two ends. The CDR3 is 13 amino acids. CDR1 MNHNS and CDR2 SASEGT come from the germline V gene. DNA for the CDR3: TGTGCCAGCAGGGGGGCCGGCTACTACGAGCAGTACTTC. It encodes CASRGAGYYEQYF.

The CDR3 DNA is TGTGCCAGCAGCGCAAGATCTAGCGGGGGGCACACAGATACGCAGTATTTT. It translates to CASSARSSGGHTDTQYF. The V gene is TRBV7-9, the J gene TRBJ2-3; 11 bases are a match to TRBD2. The V segment lost 5 bases and the J segment 2 bases; nucleotides outside the gene matches: 9. The CDR3 spans 17 residues. CDR1 and CDR2 (germline): SEHNR, FQNEAQ (reference sequence).

The V call is TRBV5-1, the J call TRBJ1-2; D unclear. V dropped 0 bases and J dropped 8 bases, with 8 bases sitting between them. CDR3 length equals 12 residues. Germline CDR1 reads SGHRS; CDR2 reads YFSETQ. The DNA for the CDR3 is TGCGCCAGCAGCTTGGGGGAGAGCGGCTACACCTTC. Translation: CASSLGESGYTF.

This chain uses TRBV5-1 with TRBJ2-3; 9 bases match TRBD2. From germline, CDR1 is SGHRS and CDR2 YFSETQ. J lost 1 base, V lost 1 base, and 1 base had no gene match. The CDR3 loop spans 15 amino acids. The CDR3 spells CASSLRTSGTDTQYF. CDR3 bases: TGCGCCAGCAGCTTGAGGACTAGCGGCACAGATACGCAGTATTTT.

The rearrangement uses TRBV19 and TRBJ2-7; the match to TRBD1 covers 8 bases. CDR1 is LNHDA and CDR2 is SQIVND in the germline V gene (reference sequence). V lost 5 bases and J lost 3; bases outside the gene matches: 3. The CDR3 has 13 residues. CDR3 in amino acids: CASSAQGDYEQYF. CDR3 coding DNA: TGTGCCAGTAGTGCACAGGGGGACTACGAGCAGTACTTC.

The chain has TRBV13 and TRBJ2-7, with 9 bases fitting TRBD2. Germline CDR1 is PRHDT and CDR2 is FYEKMQ (reference sequence). J was trimmed by 6 bases and V by 4 bases; bases with no gene match: 10. The CDR3 has 15 amino acids. The CDR3 loop is CASSSLLGTSFEQYF. The CDR3 DNA sequence: TGTGCCAGCAGCTCCCTACTTGGGACTAGCTTCGAGCAGTACTTC.

The chain carries TRBV5-1 and TRBJ1-2; TRBD1 agrees at 8 bases. The V gene's germline CDR1 is SGHRS and CDR2 YFSETQ. The CDR3 consists of 18 residues. V lost 6 bases and J lost 3; bases outside the gene matches: 19. CDR3 protein: CASNRVPGQVSGDYGYTF. CDR3 sequence (DNA): TGCGCCAGCAACCGAGTCCCGGGACAGGTCTCGGGTGACTATGGCTACACCTTC.

The J gene is TRBJ2-5, the V gene TRBV19, with 10 bases fitting TRBD2. The CDR3 length is 14 residues. CDR1 LNHDA and CDR2 SQIVND come from the germline V gene (reference sequence). Trimming cost V 8 bases and J 5 bases; bases outside gene matches: 8. Here the CDR3 reads CASGASGSYETQYF. CDR3 in DNA: TGTGCCAGTGGGGCTAGCGGGAGTTATGAGACCCAGTACTTC.

The chain combines TRBV6-1 with TRBJ2-7; the D gene is possibly TRBD2 (6 bases). The CDR3 contains 15 residues. V was trimmed by 1 base and J by 4 bases, leaving 14 bases between them. Per the germline V gene, CDR1 is MNHNS and CDR2 is SASEGT. The chain's CDR3 is CASSEGRGTAYEQYF. In DNA form, the CDR3 reads TGTGCCAGCAGTGAAGGTCGGGGGACGGCTTACGAGCAGTACTTC.